The next 11 T cell receptor beta chains were all read from a single sample in a study of cytomegalovirus exposure and HLA in healthy donors. The primer mix had 60 Vbeta and 13 Jbeta primers. Libraries were prepared by immunoSEQ multiplex PCR; TCRdb keeps only in-frame clonotypes and omits some of them. The sample holds 25,000 to 35,000 clones, roughly 44% seen once. The material sequenced was PBMCs. The receptors come from a woman in her fifties or sixties in good health and CMV-seronegative.

The CDR3 nucleotides read TGTGCCAGCAGCTCACTCGGGACTAGCGGGAGTGGGTCCTACGAGCAGTACTTC. The encoded protein is CASSSLGTSGSGSYEQYF. The V call is TRBV11-2, the J call TRBJ2-5, with 14 bases lining up with TRBD2. The J call may not be correct, given that the DNA end is closer to TRBJ2-7. The CDR3 has 18 amino acids. Germline lookup yields CDR1 SGHAT and CDR2 FQNNGV.

The rearrangement uses TRBV4-2 and TRBJ1-5; 7 nucleotides agree with TRBD1. The CDR3 runs to 17 residues. V shed 1 base, J shed 7 bases, and the junction held 13 bases outside the gene matches. The germline gives CDR1 LGHNA, CDR2 YNFKEQ. CDR3 amino acids: CASSQARHGTDVQPQHF. The CDR3 region has the DNA TGTGCCAGCAGCCAAGCTCGACACGGGACAGACGTACAGCCCCAGCATTTT.

The V and J genes are TRBV5-6 and TRBJ2-5; D call uncertain. This CDR3 contains 15 residues. Germline V CDR1 and CDR2: SGHDT, YYEEEE. V was shortened by 0 bases and J by 0 bases, with 9 bases between the two germline ends. DNA of the CDR3: TGTGCCAGCAGCTTGGTGTCCGCGTACCAAGAGACCCAGTACTTC. The encoded protein is CASSLVSAYQETQYF.

Only a few counts were recorded for this clone. The V call is TRBV5-1, the J call TRBJ2-3; 8 bases map to TRBD1. After removal of 4 bases from V and 5 bases from J, the junction contained 6 bases not matched to a gene. Germline assignment: CDR1 SGHRS and CDR2 YFSETQ. The CDR3 sequence is 14 residues long. CDR3 nucleotides: TGCGCCAGCAGCGCAGGACAGGGTAGAGATACGCAGTATTTT. Residues: CASSAGQGRDTQYF.

This clone has only a few counts. The chain is built from TRBV6-5 and TRBJ2-5; tentative D call: TRBD1 (6 bases). This CDR3 contains 14 residues. Trimming pared 4 bases from V and 5 bases from J, leaving 14 bases between. Germline V gene sequence: CDR1 MNHEY, CDR2 SVGAGI. The CDR3: CASSFGGGRETQYF. The CDR3 DNA reads TGTGCCAGCAGTTTTGGGGGCGGGCGCGAGACCCAGTACTTC.

This clone was seen just once. The chain couples TRBV9 to TRBJ2-5; 8 bases agree with TRBD1. The germline V gene has CDR1 SGDLS and CDR2 YYNGEE. This CDR3 is built from 15 residues. Trimming removed 0 bases from V and 5 bases from J; junction bases left unmatched: 6. The CDR3 bases are TGTGCCAGCAGCGTAGGGGCCCGGGACAGGGAGACCCAGTACTTC. It codes for CASSVGARDRETQYF.

This clone turned up a few times. The V and J genes are TRBV7-8 and TRBJ2-2; 7 nucleotides line up with TRBD1. V lost 7 bases, J lost 1 base, and 6 bases stayed unmatched. The CDR3 sequence is 15 residues long. Germline CDR1 reads SGHVS; CDR2 reads FQNEAQ. The CDR3 region is CASTHRGQNTGELFF. CDR3 coding DNA: TGTGCCAGCACCCACAGGGGTCAGAACACCGGGGAGCTGTTTTTT.

CDR3 nucleotide sequence: TGCGCCAGCAGCCAAGCGGGACAGGTCGGATCTGGGGCCAACGTCCTGACTTTC. This gives the protein CASSQAGQVGSGANVLTF. J is TRBJ2-6 and V is TRBV4-1, with TRBD1 identical over 8 bases. Germline V gene sequence: CDR1 MGHRA, CDR2 YSYEKL. This CDR3 comprises 18 residues. Losses at the gene ends were 1 base for V and 1 base for J; bases not matched to a gene: 6.

The rearrangement links TRBV7-2 to TRBJ2-1; TRBD2 matches 10 bases. The CDR3 extends over 15 amino acids. Germline loops: CDR1 SGHTA, CDR2 FQGNSA. V was pared by 7 bases and J by 7 bases, with 10 bases of the junction left unmatched. The CDR3 region is CASNVGGLASNEQFF. In DNA, the CDR3 is TGTGCCAGCAACGTTGGGGGACTAGCGTCAAATGAGCAGTTCTTC.

This chain connects TRBV27 to TRBJ2-1; 10 bases are shared with TRBD1. The length of the CDR3 is 15 residues. The V gene end was trimmed by 3 bases and the J gene end by 9 bases; junction bases not matched to a gene: 8. Germline CDR1 MNHEY, CDR2 SMNVEV (reference sequence). CDR3 DNA sequence: TGTGCCAGCAGTTTGAGGGACAGGGGAACTAGTGAGCAGTTCTTC. It specifies CASSLRDRGTSEQFF.

This clone was recorded a few times. The rearrangement uses TRBV10-1 and TRBJ2-1, with 9 bases identical to TRBD2. V dropped 4 bases and J dropped 0; count of bases not matched to a gene: 7. The CDR3 contains 17 residues. In germline, CDR1 is WNHNN, CDR2 SYGVQD (reference sequence). The chain's CDR3 is CASSGAGGRSSYNEQFF. The CDR3 DNA reads as TGCGCCAGCAGTGGAGCGGGGGGACGTAGCTCCTACAATGAGCAGTTCTTC.